This TCR beta chain is from a study of T cell changes during pregnancy in multiple sclerosis. Clones were read by immunoSEQ multiplex PCR, and TCRdb kept only the in-frame ones, dropping some. Among fewer than 80,000 clones listed, roughly 92% were seen once. This clone was observed a single time. The CDR3 has 16 amino acids. The V gene's germline CDR1 is SGDLS and CDR2 YYNGEE. Unmatched junction bases numbered 4, after V lost 1 base and J lost 0 bases. The J gene is TRBJ2-1, the V gene TRBV9, with 7 bases lining up with TRBD2. This clonotype originated in a female donor in good health, enrolled as a control in a pregnancy study. The source was peripheral blood, collected in the third trimester of pregnancy. The CDR3 DNA reads as TGTGCCAGCAGCGTAACGCGGGGGTTCTCCTACAATGAGCAGTTCTTC. Protein product: CASSVTRGFSYNEQFF. Variable domain in full (rest from reference TRBV9 and TRBJ2-1): DSGVTQTPKHLITATGQRVTLRCSPRSGDLSVYWYQQSLDQGLQFLIQYYNGEERAKGNILERFSAQQFPDLHSELNLSSLELGDSALYFCASSVTRGFSYNEQFFGPGTRLTVL.